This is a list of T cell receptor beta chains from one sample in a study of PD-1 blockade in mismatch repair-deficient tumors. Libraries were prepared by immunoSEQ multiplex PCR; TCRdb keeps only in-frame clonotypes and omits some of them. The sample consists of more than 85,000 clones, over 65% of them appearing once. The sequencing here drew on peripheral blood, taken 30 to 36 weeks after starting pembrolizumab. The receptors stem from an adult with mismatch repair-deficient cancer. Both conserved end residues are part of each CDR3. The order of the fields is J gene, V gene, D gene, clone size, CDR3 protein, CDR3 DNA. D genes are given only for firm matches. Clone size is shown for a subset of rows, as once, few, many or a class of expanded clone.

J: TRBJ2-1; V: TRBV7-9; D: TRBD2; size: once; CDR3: CAIGELAGNEQFF; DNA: TGTGCCATCGGTGAACTAGCGGGGAATGAGCAGTTCTTC
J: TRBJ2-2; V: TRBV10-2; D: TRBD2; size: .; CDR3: CASSGTSGRTIPGELFF; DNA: TGCGCCAGCAGTGGGACTAGCGGGAGGACTATCCCCGGGGAGCTGTTTTTT
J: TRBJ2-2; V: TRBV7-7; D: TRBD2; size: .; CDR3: CASSKGLAGGTSTGELFF; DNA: TGTGCTAGCAGCAAGGGACTAGCGGGAGGCACGAGTACCGGGGAGCTGTTTTTT
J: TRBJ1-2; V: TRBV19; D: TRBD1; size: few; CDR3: CASQGGVRYTF; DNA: TGTGCCAGCCAGGGGGGGGTTCGCTACACCTTC
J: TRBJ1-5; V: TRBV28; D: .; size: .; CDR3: CASKKGQNSNQPQHF; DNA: TGTGCCAGCAAAAAGGGACAAAATAGCAATCAGCCCCAGCATTTT
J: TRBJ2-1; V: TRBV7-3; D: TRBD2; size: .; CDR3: CASSLRTSQGGNEQFF; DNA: TGTGCCAGCAGCTTAAGGACTAGCCAGGGAGGAAATGAGCAGTTCTTC
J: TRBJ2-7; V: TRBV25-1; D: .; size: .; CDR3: CASSVGRGEQYF; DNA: TGTGCCAGCAGTGTAGGACGAGGAGAGCAGTACTTC
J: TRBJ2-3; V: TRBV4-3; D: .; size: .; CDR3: CASSQEGLGEGDTQYF; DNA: TGCGCCAGCAGCCAAGAAGGTTTGGGGGAAGGAGATACGCAGTATTTT
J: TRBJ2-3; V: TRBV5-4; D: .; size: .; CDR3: CASSRTSTDTQYF; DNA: TGTGCCAGCAGTCGAACCTCCACAGATACGCAGTATTTT
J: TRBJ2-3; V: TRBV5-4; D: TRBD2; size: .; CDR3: CASNPQTSGRTDTQYF; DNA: TGTGCCAGCAACCCTCAGACTAGCGGGAGGACAGATACGCAGTATTTT
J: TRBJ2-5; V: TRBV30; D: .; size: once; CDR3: CAWSTGRVQETQYF; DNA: TGTGCCTGGAGTACCGGTCGGGTGCAAGAGACCCAGTACTTC
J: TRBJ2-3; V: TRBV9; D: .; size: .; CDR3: CASSADGLLTDTQYF; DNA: TGTGCCAGCAGCGCGGATGGGCTCCTCACAGATACGCAGTATTTT
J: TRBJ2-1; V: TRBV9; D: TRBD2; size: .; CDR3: CASSPTSGANNEQFF; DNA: TGTGCCAGCAGCCCCACTAGCGGGGCAAACAATGAGCAGTTCTTC
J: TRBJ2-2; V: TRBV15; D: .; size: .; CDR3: CATSRVRDSAGELFF; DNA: TGTGCCACCAGCAGAGTTCGGGATAGCGCCGGGGAGCTGTTTTTT
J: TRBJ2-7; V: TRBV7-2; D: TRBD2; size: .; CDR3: CASSLGASGRVRLRYEQYF; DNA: TGTGCCAGCAGCTTAGGAGCCAGCGGGAGGGTTCGTCTTAGGTACGAGCAGTACTTC
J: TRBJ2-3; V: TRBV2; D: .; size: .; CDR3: CASSDGRVREVDTQYF; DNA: TGTGCCAGCAGTGACGGGCGGGTCCGAGAAGTAGATACGCAGTATTTT
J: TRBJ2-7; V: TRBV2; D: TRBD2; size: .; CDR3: CASSGVWGGYEQYF; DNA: TGTGCCAGCAGTGGGGTGTGGGGGGGGTACGAGCAGTACTTC
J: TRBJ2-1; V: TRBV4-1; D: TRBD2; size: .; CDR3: CASSRRAREGLYNEQFF; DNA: TGCGCCAGCAGCCGGCGCGCTAGGGAGGGCCTTTACAATGAGCAGTTCTTC
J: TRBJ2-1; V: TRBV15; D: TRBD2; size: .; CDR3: CATSRGLVSEQFF; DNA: TGTGCCACCAGCAGGGGACTAGTCAGTGAGCAGTTCTTC
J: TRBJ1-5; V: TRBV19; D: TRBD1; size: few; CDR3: CASLRQGVNQPQHF; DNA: TGTGCCAGTCTTCGGCAGGGGGTAAATCAGCCCCAGCATTTT
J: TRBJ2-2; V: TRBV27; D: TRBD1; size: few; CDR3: CASSSRTGTGELFF; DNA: TGTGCCAGCAGTTCCCGGACAGGGACCGGGGAGCTGTTTTTT
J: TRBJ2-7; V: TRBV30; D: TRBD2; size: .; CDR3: CAWKPTSGPYEQYF; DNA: TGTGCCTGGAAACCAACTAGCGGACCCTACGAGCAGTACTTC
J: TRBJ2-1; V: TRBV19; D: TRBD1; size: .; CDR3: CASSIDPGQLNEQFF; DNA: TGTGCCAGTAGTATAGATCCGGGACAGCTCAATGAGCAGTTCTTC
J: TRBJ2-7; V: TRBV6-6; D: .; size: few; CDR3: CASGYRAKYEQYF; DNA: TGTGCCAGCGGATACAGGGCGAAATACGAGCAGTACTTC
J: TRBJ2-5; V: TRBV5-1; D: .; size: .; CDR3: CASSPAGGVRETQYF; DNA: TGCGCCAGCAGCCCGGCCGGGGGAGTGCGAGAGACCCAGTACTTC
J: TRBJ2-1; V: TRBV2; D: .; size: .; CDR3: CASSERNEQFF; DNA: TGTGCCAGCAGTGAGCGTAATGAGCAGTTCTTC